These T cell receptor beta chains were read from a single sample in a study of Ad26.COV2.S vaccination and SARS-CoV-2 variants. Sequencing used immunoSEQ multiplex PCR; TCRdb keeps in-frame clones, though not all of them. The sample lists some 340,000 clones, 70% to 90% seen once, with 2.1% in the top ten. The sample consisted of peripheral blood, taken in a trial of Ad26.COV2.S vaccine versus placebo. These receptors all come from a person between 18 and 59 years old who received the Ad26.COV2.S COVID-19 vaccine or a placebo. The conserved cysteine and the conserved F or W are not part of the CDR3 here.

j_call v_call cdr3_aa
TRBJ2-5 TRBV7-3 ASSLRDGETQY
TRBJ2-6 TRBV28 ASKGASSGANVLT
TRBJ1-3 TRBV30 AWTDSGNTIY
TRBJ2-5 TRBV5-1 ASSGGDRVGPETQY
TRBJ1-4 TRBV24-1 ATSDPGQGNEKLF
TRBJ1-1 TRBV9 ASNYRWRVNTEAF
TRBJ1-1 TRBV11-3 ASSLTVNTEAF
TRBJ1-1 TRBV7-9 ASSLPKTGGNTEAF
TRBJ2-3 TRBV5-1 ASSFSSSANTDTQY
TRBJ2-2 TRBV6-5 ASSFRGSNTGELF
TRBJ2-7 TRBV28 ASGERDSHEQY
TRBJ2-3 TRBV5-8 ASSLIFGPHQGTQY
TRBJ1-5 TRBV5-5 ASSRSGGLGQPQH
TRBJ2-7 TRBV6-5 ASSYSVTGEQY
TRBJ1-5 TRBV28 ATEGIYQPQH
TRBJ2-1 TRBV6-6 ASSYINRGVIEQF
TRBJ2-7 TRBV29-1 SVRTGESYEQY
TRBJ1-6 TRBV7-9 ASSLDRGSPLH
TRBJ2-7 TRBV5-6 ASSLARTGAYEQY
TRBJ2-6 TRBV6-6 ASSYSNGVGANVLT
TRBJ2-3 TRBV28 ASSYWGLNTDTQY
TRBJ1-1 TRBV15 ATSSDRVGMNTEAF
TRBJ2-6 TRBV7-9 ASSLTGGASGANVLT
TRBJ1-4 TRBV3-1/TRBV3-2 ASSQDMGNEKLF
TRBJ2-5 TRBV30 AWRGTLQETQY
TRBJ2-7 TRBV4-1 ASSQDETGGSYEQY
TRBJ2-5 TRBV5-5 ASNPGPGRETQY
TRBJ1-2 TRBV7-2 ASSLSSGQGGISYT
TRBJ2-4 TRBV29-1 SVGGWDWGGNIQY
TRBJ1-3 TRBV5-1 ASSATGDTIY
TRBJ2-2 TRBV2 ASRTRSDTGELF
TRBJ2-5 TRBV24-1 ATGTGGWETQY
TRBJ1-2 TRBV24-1 AFQDSTNYGYT
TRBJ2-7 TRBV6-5 ASSKGTYYEQY
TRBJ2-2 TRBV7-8 ASGGLGTGELF
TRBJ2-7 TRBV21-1 ASSRTGREQQY
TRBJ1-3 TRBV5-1 ASSLGPGTALTGETIY
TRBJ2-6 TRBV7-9 ASSLAGQGALGANVLT
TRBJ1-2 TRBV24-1 ATSSTGIYGYT
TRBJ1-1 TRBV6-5 ASSLGTDTEAF
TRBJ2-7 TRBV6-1 ASSEGTTGDEQY
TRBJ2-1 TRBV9 ASSQENYNEQF
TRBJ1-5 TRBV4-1 ASSQVGGNQPQH
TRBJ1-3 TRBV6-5 ASRFELGRNTIY
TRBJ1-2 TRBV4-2 ASSHSDGAGYT
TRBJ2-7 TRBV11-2 ASSSIRQGNYEQY
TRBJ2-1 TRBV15 ATSRDGPKSTNEQF
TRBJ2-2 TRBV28 ASIAANTGELF
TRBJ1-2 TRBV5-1 ASRGDTSYGYT
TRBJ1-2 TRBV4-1 ASSPQDPPDYGYT
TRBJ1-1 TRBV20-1 SASEQGARTEAF